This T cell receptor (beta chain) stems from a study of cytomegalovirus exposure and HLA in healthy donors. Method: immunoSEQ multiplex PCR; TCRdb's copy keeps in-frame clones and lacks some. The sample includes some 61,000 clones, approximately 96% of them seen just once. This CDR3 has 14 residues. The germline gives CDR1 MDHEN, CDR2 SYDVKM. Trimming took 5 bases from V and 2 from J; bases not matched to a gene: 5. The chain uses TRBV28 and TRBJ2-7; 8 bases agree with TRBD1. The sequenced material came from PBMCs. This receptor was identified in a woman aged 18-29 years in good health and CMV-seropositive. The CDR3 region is CASSRPDRAYEQYF. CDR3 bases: TGTGCCAGCAGTCGACCGGACAGGGCCTACGAGCAGTACTTC.